This T cell receptor beta chain was recorded in a study of CD8+CD57+ T cells in acquired aplastic anemia listed by TCRdb under 2018. About the full investigation: DNA extracted from sorted CD4+ and CD8+ cells had a mean of about 3.3 ug, with a range of about 0.18 to 27.4 ug. CD8+CD57+ expansion was defined as frequency above the mean frequency observed in healthy subjects.

The germline V gene provides CDR1 SNHLY and CDR2 FYNNEI. V is clipped by 6 bases and J by 0 bases, and the sequence between their germline boundaries is 9 bases long. Reading from cysteine to phenylalanine, the CDR3 counts 15 amino acids. Solely the CDR3 DNA is kept, with 45 bases framed from the first base. Findings and caveats that apply to the study as a whole: Twenty-nine CD8+ CDR3 sequences were found to be shared between patients and controls, but these sequences appeared to be highly expressed in patients and within the immunodominant clones of the patients. CD8+ Simpson's diversity did not differ significantly between patients and healthy controls (P=0.060).

Remarks on this clonotype: Its antigen target is currently unknown. Base qualities are not recorded, but no much larger clone differs from it by a single base.

Genomic DNA was used as template for profiling of TCR beta VDJ combinations and CDR3 sequences. An Illumina HiSeq 2000 was the platform used for TCR repertoire sequencing. In the authors' own workflow: Repertoire assessment relied on Simpson's diversity index, CDR3 size and DJ length profiles, and TRBV/TRBJ rearrangement plots. The most abundant DNA sequence in the deep sequencing data was taken as the immunodominant clone. CDR3 amino acid sequences were checked for sharing between subjects and were compared against published repertoires and the VDJdb database. The public reads were run again by TCRdb, first through fastp at Q25 and then through MiXCR, and only productive beta chains were kept. Each entry is one CDR3 protein sequence, shown with its most common DNA and genes. Clone size and V and J calls follow TCRdb, not the original study. The table for this sample lists 150,000 to 200,000 distinct CDR3 sequences; more than 45% of them were counted only once. Roughly 1.1% of the sample is held by the ten biggest clonotypes.

Expansion of CD8+CD57+ cells had been shown by flow cytometry in the patients chosen for sequencing. Every patient had severe acquired aplastic anemia, diagnosed using the International Study of Aplastic Anemia and Agranulocytosis and Camitta criteria. At the time blood was sampled, none of the patients had received any therapy. In this study, sorted CD4+ and CD8+ T cells from the blood of healthy subjects and of severe aplastic anemia patients had their TCR repertoires deep-sequenced. Patients were enrolled under clinicaltrials.gov protocols 00001620, 01623167, 00001397, 00071045, 00081523 and 00961064 in the USA. Ficoll-Paque density gradient centrifugation was used to isolate peripheral blood mononuclear cells. Before DNA extraction, CD4+ and CD8+ T cells were sorted by FACS or by magnetic beads.

The sequence derives from a human donor with aplastic anemia. The specimen was sorted CD4+, CD8+, or CD8+CD57+ T cells (not recorded which) from PBMCs. The chain employs TRBV2 and TRBJ2-6, with the D gene not confidently named. The CDR3 has the sequence CASRTVSSGANVLTF. In nucleotides, the sequence is TGTGCCAGCAGAACAGTTAGCTCTGGGGCCAACGTCCTGACTTTC.